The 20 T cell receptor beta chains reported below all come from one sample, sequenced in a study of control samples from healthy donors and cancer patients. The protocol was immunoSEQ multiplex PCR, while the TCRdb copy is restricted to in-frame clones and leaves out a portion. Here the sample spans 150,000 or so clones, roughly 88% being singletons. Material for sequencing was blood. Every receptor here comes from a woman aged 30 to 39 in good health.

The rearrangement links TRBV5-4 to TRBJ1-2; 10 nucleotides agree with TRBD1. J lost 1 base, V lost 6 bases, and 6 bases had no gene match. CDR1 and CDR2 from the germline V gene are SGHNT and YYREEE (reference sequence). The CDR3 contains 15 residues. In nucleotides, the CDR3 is TGTGCCAGCACCCGACAGGGGGCTGGTAACTATGGCTACACCTTC. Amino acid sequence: CASTRQGAGNYGYTF.

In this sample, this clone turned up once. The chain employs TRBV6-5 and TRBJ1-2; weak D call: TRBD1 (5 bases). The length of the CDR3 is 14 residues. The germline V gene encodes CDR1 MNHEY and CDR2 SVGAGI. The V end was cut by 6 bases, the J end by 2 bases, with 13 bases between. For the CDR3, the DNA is TGTGCCAGCAGCAGCGGACACCTCAACTATGGCTACACCTTC. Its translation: CASSSGHLNYGYTF.

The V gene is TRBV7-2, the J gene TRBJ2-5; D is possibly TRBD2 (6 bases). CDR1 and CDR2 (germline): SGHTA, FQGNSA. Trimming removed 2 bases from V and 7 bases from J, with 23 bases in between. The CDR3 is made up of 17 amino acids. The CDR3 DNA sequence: TGTGCCAGCAGCTTATTCAGGCTAGCGCTAATCTGGGGGACCCAGTACTTC. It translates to CASSLFRLALIWGTQYF. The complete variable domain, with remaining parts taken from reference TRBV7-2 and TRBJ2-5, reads GAGVSQSPSNKVTEKGKDVELRCDPISGHTALYWYRQSLGQGLEFLIYFQGNSAPDKSGLPSDRFSAERTGGSVSTLTIQRTQQEDSAVYLCASSLFRLALIWGTQYFGPGTRLLVL.

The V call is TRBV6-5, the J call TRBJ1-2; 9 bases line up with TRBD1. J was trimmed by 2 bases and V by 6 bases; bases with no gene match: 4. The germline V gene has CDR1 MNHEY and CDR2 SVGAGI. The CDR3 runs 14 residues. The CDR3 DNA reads TGTGCCAGCAGGGTTGGACAGGGGAACTATGGCTACACCTTC. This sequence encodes CASRVGQGNYGYTF.

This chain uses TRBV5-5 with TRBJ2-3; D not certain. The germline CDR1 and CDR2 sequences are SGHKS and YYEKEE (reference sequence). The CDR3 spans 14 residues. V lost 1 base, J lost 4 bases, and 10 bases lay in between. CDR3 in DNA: TGTGCCAGCAGCTTGATCGCGGATTCAGATACGCAGTATTTT. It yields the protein CASSLIADSDTQYF.

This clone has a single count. CDR3 in amino acids: CASSYRNTEAFF. The CDR3 DNA follows: TGTGCCAGCAGTTACAGGAACACTGAAGCTTTCTTT. The rearrangement uses TRBV7-9 and TRBJ1-1; D is ambiguous. Trimming took 6 bases from V and 1 from J, leaving 6 bases between them. The CDR3 sequence is 12 residues long. Germline V gene lookup returns CDR1 SEHNR and CDR2 FQNEAQ (reference sequence). Together with reference TRBV7-9 and TRBJ1-1, the CDR3 gives the full variable domain: DTGVSQNPRHKITKRGQNVTFRCDPISEHNRLYWYRQTLGQGPEFLTYFQNEAQLEKSRLLSDRFSAERPKGSFSTLEIQRTEQGDSAMYLCASSYRNTEAFFGQGTRLTVV.

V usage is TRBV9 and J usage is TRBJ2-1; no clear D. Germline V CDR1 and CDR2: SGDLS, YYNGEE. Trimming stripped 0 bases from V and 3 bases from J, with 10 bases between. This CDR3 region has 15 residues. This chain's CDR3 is CASSVDGGIYNEQFF. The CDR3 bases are TGTGCCAGCAGCGTAGATGGTGGGATCTACAATGAGCAGTTCTTC.

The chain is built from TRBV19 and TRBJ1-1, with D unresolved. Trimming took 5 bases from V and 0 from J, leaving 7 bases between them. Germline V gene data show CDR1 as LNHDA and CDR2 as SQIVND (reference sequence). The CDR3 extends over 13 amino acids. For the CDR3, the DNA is TGTGCCAGTAGTTACCTACTGAACACTGAAGCTTTCTTT. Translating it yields CASSYLLNTEAFF.

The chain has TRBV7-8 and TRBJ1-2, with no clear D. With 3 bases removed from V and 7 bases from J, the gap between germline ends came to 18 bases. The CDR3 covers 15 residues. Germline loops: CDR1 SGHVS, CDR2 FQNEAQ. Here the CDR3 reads CASSLSYMGTGGYTF. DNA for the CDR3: TGTGCCAGCAGCTTGAGTTATATGGGTACGGGTGGCTACACCTTC.

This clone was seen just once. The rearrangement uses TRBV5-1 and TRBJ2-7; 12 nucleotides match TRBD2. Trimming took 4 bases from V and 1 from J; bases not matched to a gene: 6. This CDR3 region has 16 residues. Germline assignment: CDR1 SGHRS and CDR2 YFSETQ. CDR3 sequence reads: CASSLGGLAGSYEQYF. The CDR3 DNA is TGCGCCAGCAGCCTTGGGGGACTAGCGGGTTCCTACGAGCAGTACTTC.

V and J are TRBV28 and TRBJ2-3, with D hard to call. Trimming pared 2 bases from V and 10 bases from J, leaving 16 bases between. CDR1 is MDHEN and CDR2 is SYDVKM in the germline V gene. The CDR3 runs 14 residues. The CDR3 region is CASSLQGPLHAQYF. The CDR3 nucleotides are TGTGCCAGCAGTTTACAAGGACCACTTCATGCGCAGTATTTT.

The CDR3 loop reads CASSHGRSRVVNTEAFF. CDR3 DNA: TGTGCCAGCAGCCATGGCCGCTCCAGGGTGGTGAACACTGAAGCTTTCTTT. The chain carries TRBV4-2 and TRBJ1-1; D possibly corresponds to TRBD1 (5 bases). CDR1 is LGHNA, CDR2 YNFKEQ, per germline. This CDR3 is built from 17 residues. Trimming stripped 3 bases from V and 0 bases from J, with 17 bases between.

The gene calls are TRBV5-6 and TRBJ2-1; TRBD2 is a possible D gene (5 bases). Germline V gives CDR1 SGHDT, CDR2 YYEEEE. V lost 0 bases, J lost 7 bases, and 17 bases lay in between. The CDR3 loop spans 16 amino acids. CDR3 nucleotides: TGTGCCAGCAGCTTGGTCCCGGGATCGTTTAAAAATGAGCAGTTCTTC. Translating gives CASSLVPGSFKNEQFF.

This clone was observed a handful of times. The CDR3 bases are TGTGCCAGCAGTTTAATGACAGAGGAGCCCCAGCATTTT. It translates to CASSLMTEEPQHF. This chain connects TRBV27 to TRBJ1-5; weak D call: TRBD1 (5 bases). CDR3 length: 13 amino acids. The V end was cut by 2 bases, the J end by 8 bases, with 10 bases between. From germline, CDR1 is MNHEY and CDR2 SMNVEV (reference sequence).

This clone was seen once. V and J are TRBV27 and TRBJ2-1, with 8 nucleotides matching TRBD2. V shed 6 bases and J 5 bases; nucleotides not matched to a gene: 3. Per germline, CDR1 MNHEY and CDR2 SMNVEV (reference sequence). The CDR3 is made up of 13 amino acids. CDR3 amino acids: CASSRLAHNEQFF. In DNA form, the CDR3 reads TGTGCCAGCAGCAGACTAGCGCACAATGAGCAGTTCTTC.

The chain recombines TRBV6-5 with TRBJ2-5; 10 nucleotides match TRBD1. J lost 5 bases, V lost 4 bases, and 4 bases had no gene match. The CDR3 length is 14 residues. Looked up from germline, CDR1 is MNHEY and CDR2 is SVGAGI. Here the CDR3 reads CASSLTGGWETQYF. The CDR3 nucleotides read TGTGCCAGCAGTTTGACAGGGGGCTGGGAGACCCAGTACTTC.

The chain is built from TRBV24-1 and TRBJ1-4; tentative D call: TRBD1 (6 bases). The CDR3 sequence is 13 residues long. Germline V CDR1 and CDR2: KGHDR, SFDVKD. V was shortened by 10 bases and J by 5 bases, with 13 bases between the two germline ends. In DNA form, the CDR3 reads TGTGCCACTCAAGGGGGGGGAAATGAAAAACTGTTTTTT. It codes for CATQGGGNEKLFF.

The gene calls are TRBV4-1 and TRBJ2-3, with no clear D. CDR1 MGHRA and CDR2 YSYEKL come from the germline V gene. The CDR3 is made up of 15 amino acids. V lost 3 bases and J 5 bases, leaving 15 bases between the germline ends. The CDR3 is CASSQSREGGDTQYF. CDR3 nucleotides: TGCGCCAGCAGCCAGTCTCGAGAAGGCGGAGATACGCAGTATTTT.

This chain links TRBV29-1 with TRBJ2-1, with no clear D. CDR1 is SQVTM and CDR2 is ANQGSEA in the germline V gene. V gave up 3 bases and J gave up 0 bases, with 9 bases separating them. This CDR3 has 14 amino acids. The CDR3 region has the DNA TGCAGCGTTGACGGTTCGAGCTCCTACAATGAGCAGTTCTTC. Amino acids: CSVDGSSSYNEQFF.

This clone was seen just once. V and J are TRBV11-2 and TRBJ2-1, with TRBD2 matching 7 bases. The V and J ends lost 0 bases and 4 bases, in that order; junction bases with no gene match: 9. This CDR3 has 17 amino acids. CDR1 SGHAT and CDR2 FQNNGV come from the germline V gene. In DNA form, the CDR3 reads TGTGCCAGCAGCTTAGATCTGGCCAGCGGGGCATACAATGAGCAGTTCTTC. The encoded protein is CASSLDLASGAYNEQFF.